The 6 T cell receptor beta chains presented below share a single source sample, sequenced in a study of shared clonotypes between healthy human individuals (dated by TCRdb to about 2020). The library was produced with the immunoSEQ multiplex PCR assay. Drawn from immuneACCESS, this table holds only the in-frame rearrangements with V and J called that TCRdb kept. Clones are partly lost; checked studies trace under half to an unresolved V gene and leave the rest unexplained. Present in this sample are 2 million to 2.5 million clones, roughly 90% of which were seen just once. The ten largest clones take up more than 0.35% of the sample. Sequenced sample: naive CD4+ T cells from PBMCs. Read against the paper, the sample's cell subset or site label means: CD45RA+ positively selected. The receptors here all came from a man younger than 35 in good health. Some clones in this sample may be carry-over from other donors' samples.

The V and J genes are TRBV29-1 and TRBJ2-7; 7 bases agree with TRBD1. The V gene end was trimmed by 6 bases and the J gene end by 5 bases; junction bases not matched to a gene: 13. The CDR3 runs 14 residues. The germline V gene has CDR1 SQVTM and CDR2 ANQGSEA. CDR3 in DNA: TGCAGCGTGGAAAGGCGAGACAGGGTCCACGAGCAGTACTTC. It yields the protein CSVERRDRVHEQYF.

This rearrangement joins TRBV7-8 to TRBJ2-7, with 8 positions matching TRBD1. CDR3 length: 14 amino acids. V shed 4 bases, J shed 3 bases, and the junction held 5 bases outside the gene matches. CDR1 and CDR2 (germline): SGHVS, FQNEAQ. In DNA, the CDR3 is TGTGCCAGCAGCTCGAGGACAGGGTACTACGAGCAGTACTTC. Its protein is CASSSRTGYYEQYF.

This clone appeared a few times. The chain has TRBV11-2 and TRBJ2-2; D ambiguous. Germline CDR1 reads SGHAT; CDR2 reads FQNNGV. CDR3 length: 12 residues. This CDR3 is CGSGRNTGELFF. The CDR3, as DNA: TGTGGATCCGGTCGGAACACCGGGGAGCTGTTTTTT.

In this sample, this clone turned up once. The CDR3 reads CASSQTGAGNTIYF. The CDR3 DNA reads TGTGCCAGTAGTCAGACAGGGGCCGGAAACACCATATATTTT. This sequence joins TRBV19 and TRBJ1-3, with TRBD1 identical over 8 bases. J lost 4 bases, V lost 5 bases, and 4 bases had no gene match. The CDR3 runs 14 residues. Germline assignment: CDR1 LNHDA and CDR2 SQIVND (reference sequence).

This chain connects TRBV7-2 to TRBJ1-3; a possible D gene is TRBD1 (5 bases). V was cut by 4 bases and J by 8 bases, with 12 bases left in between. This CDR3 contains 13 residues. Looked up from germline, CDR1 is SGHTA and CDR2 is FQGNSA. The CDR3 protein is CASSSSWGDTIYF. CDR3 bases: TGTGCCAGCAGCTCCTCCTGGGGGGACACCATATATTTT.

This chain joins TRBV28 and TRBJ2-1; D not resolved. Germline loops: CDR1 MDHEN, CDR2 SYDVKM. Trimming shortened V by 6 bases and J by 4 bases, and 19 bases separated the two germline ends. The CDR3 sequence is 16 residues long. DNA of the CDR3: TGTGCCAGCAGAAACGCTCCGGCAAGCAAATACAATGAGCAGTTCTTC. Protein sequence: CASRNAPASKYNEQFF.